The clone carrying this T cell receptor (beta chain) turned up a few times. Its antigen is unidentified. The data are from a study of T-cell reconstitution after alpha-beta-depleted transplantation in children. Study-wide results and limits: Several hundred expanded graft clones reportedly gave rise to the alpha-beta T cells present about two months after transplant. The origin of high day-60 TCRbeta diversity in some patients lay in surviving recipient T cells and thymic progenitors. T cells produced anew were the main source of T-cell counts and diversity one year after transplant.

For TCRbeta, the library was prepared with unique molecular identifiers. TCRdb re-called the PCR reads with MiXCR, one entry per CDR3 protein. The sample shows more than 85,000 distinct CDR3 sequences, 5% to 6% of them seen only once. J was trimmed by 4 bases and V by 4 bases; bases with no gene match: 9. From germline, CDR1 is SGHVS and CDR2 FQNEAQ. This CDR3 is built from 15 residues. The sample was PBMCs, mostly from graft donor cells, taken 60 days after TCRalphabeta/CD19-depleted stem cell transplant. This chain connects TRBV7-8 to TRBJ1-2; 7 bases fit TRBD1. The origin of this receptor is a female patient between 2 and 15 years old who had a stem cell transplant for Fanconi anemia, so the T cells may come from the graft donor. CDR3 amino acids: CASSSRDSLAYGYTF. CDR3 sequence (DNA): TGTGCCAGCAGCTCCCGGGACAGTCTAGCCTATGGCTACACCTTC.